This T cell receptor beta chain originates from a study of T cells expressing NK-cell markers. Across the whole study: Repertoire data for TCR beta were derived from sorted T cells (CD3+CD56+NKG2C+, CD3+CD56+NKG2C- and CD3+CD56-NKG2C+). Study conclusions and caveats: Dominant NKG2C+ clonotypes in 5 or 6 donors made up roughly 1.0-7.0% of CD8+ T cells. Clarity on HCMV specificity was lacking for the expanded NKG2C+ T cell clones.

Looked up from germline, CDR1 is MNHEY and CDR2 is SMNVEV (reference sequence). This CDR3 has 17 residues. TCRdb processed the 5' RACE reads again and assigns one entry to each CDR3 protein, with no DNA. Recorded for this sample: approximately 440,000 distinct CDR3 sequences. A remark on this clonotype: Its antigen is undetermined.

The V and J genes are TRBV27 and TRBJ2-7; without DNA, the TCRdb call of TRBD2 cannot be checked. The sequenced sample was blood T cells: a sorted CD56 or NKG2C T cell subset, CD4+ or CD8+ T cells, or bulk PBMC T cells (not recorded which). The clonotype originates from a woman between 45 and 65 years old in good health. The CDR3 is CASSAHSLREGRYEQYF.